Following are 27 T cell receptor beta chains from one sample sequenced in a study of blood T cells in healthy people across ages. A sample-barcoded 5' primer and a J-beta primer mix were used in a second PCR of about 7 to 12 cycles. In TCRdb, the 5' RACE reads were re-called with MiXCR into one record per CDR3 protein. The table has about 1.5 million distinct CDR3 sequences, approximately 43% seen once; the top ten hold about 3.8%. Specimen: blood. These receptors came from a woman aged 18 to 35 in good health.

The chain uses TRBV7-2 and TRBJ2-1, with D tentatively TRBD2 (5 bases). The germline V gene has CDR1 SGHTA and CDR2 FQGNSA. V was shortened by 0 bases and J by 13 bases, with 10 bases between the two germline ends. CDR3 size: 12 residues. This CDR3 is CASSLAGVAQFF. CDR3 DNA: TGTGCCAGCAGCTTAGCGGGAGTGGCTCAGTTCTTC.

The V gene is TRBV7-9, the J gene TRBJ2-5; no clear D. This CDR3 comprises 12 residues. Between the trimmed V and J ends, which lost 4 bases and 7 bases, there was a span of 10 bases. Germline V gene sequence: CDR1 SEHNR, CDR2 FQNEAQ (reference sequence). The CDR3 DNA follows: TGTGCCAGCAGCTCCCCAATGGCGACCCAGTACTTC. Encoded protein: CASSSPMATQYF.

The table lists this clonotype with a count of one. Germline is not matched at one junction end, which may reflect a read error. The rearrangement links TRBV7-9 to TRBJ2-7; 10 nucleotides agree with TRBD2. CDR1 and CDR2 from the germline V gene are SEHNR and FQNEAQ (reference sequence). The CDR3 contains 17 residues. The CDR3 loop is CASSLPYSGGPSHEQYF. DNA for the CDR3: TGTGCCAGCAGCTTACCTTATAGCGGGGGGCCCTCCCACGAGCAGTACTTC.

This chain links TRBV9 with TRBJ2-1; D is undetermined. Per germline, CDR1 SGDLS and CDR2 YYNGEE. V lost 2 bases, J lost 4 bases, and 19 bases lay in between. The CDR3 has 17 amino acids. CDR3 protein: CASSVTPFGLGYNEQFF. The DNA of the CDR3 is TGTGCCAGCAGCGTGACCCCTTTTGGGCTAGGGTACAATGAGCAGTTCTTC. Together with reference TRBV9 and TRBJ2-1, the CDR3 gives the full variable domain: DSGVTQTPKHLITATGQRVTLRCSPRSGDLSVYWYQQSLDQGLQFLIQYYNGEERAKGNILERFSAQQFPDLHSELNLSSLELGDSALYFCASSVTPFGLGYNEQFFGPGTRLTVL.

The J gene is TRBJ2-3, the V gene TRBV5-1; 7 bases are a match to TRBD2. This CDR3 region has 14 residues. V lost 4 bases to trimming and J lost 3 bases; unmatched junction nucleotides: 5. Germline V gene data show CDR1 as SGHRS and CDR2 as YFSETQ. The CDR3 sequence is CASSQGLVTDTQYF. The CDR3 DNA is TGCGCCAGCAGCCAAGGACTAGTAACAGATACGCAGTATTTT.

This clonotype came up a few times. The genes are TRBV27 and TRBJ1-1; 7 bases are shared with TRBD1. The V gene's germline CDR1 is MNHEY and CDR2 SMNVEV (reference sequence). Germline trimming cut 8 bases from V and 11 bases from J; bases unmatched to any gene: 11. This CDR3 contains 12 residues. In DNA, the CDR3 is TGTGCCAGCCTAAACAGGGGTGCGCGGGCTTTCTTT. This encodes CASLNRGARAFF.

This clonotype occurred a few times. A read error may account for a junction end that differs from germline. The chain is built from TRBV4-1 and TRBJ1-6; D remains ambiguous. The CDR3 length is 16 residues. CDR1 MGHRA and CDR2 YSYEKL come from the germline V gene. CDR3 amino acids: CASSQRFSQENSPLHF. CDR3 in DNA: TGCGCCAGCAGCCAACGGTTTAGTCAGGAGAATTCCCCCCTCCACTTT.

This chain connects TRBV5-6 to TRBJ1-2; TRBD1 might be the D (5 bases). CDR3 length equals 15 residues. Germline CDR1 and CDR2: SGHDT and YYEEEE. The V and J ends lost 2 bases and 4 bases respectively, with 15 bases between them. The CDR3 nucleotides are TGTGCCAGCAGCTTTCTTGGAGGGGAATCCTATGGCTACACCTTC. Encoded protein: CASSFLGGESYGYTF.

This clonotype came up a few times. One end of the junction does not line up with germline, which may come from a read error. CDR3 region: CASSGTMADEPFF. DNA for the CDR3: TGTGCCAGCAGCGGGACAATGGCGGATGAACCTTTCTTT. The chain carries TRBV9 and TRBJ1-1, with D perhaps matching TRBD1 (5 bases). Per germline, CDR1 SGDLS and CDR2 YYNGEE. The CDR3 totals 13 residues.

This clonotype has a handful of counts. The rearrangement joins TRBV6-2 or TRBV6-3 to TRBJ2-1; the D gene is possibly TRBD1 (6 bases). Germline loops: CDR1 MNHEY, CDR2 SVGEGT. The CDR3 is made up of 12 amino acids. The ends were cut back, 11 bases at V and 5 bases at J, with 13 bases in the middle. CDR3 sequence (DNA): TGTGCCCACCTTAGGACAGACAATGAGCAGTTCTTC. Its translation: CAHLRTDNEQFF.

This clonotype was counted between two and nine times. V and J are TRBV5-1 and TRBJ2-7; D ambiguous. Trimming left V 3 bases short and J 1 base short, with 11 bases between. The CDR3 covers 14 residues. CDR1 and CDR2 (germline): SGHRS, YFSETQ. For the CDR3, the DNA is TGCGCCAGCAGCTATTCGGTGGGATCCTACGAGCAGTACTTC. Translation gives CASSYSVGSYEQYF.

In its sample, this clonotype was seen a few times. CDR3 DNA: TGTGCCAGCAGCTTAGCCGGGACTACTTCGCATGAGCAGTTCTTC. Its translation: CASSLAGTTSHEQFF. The chain links TRBV7-9 to TRBJ2-1; 7 bases align to TRBD2. Germline V gene lookup returns CDR1 SEHNR and CDR2 FQNEAQ (reference sequence). Trimming took 0 bases from V and 8 from J; bases not matched to a gene: 7. The CDR3 sequence is 15 residues long.

The V call is TRBV6-2 or TRBV6-3, the J call TRBJ2-7; 8 nucleotides align to TRBD1. The germline gives CDR1 MNHEY, CDR2 SVGEGT. The J segment lost 3 bases and the V segment lost 6 bases, leaving 7 bases of the junction unmatched. The length of the CDR3 is 14 residues. Written as DNA, the CDR3 is TGTGCCAGCAGAAGCCGGGACAGGCTCTACGAGCAGTACTTC. It yields the protein CASRSRDRLYEQYF.

J is TRBJ2-2 and V is TRBV29-1; the D gene could be TRBD1 or TRBD2 (5 bases each). The V end lost 1 base, the J end lost 0 bases, and 12 bases lay between the germline ends. Germline V CDR1 and CDR2: SQVTM, ANQGSEA. The CDR3 is made up of 16 amino acids. Here the CDR3 reads CSVEGERGPNTGELFF. CDR3 in DNA: TGCAGCGTTGAAGGAGAGAGGGGACCGAACACCGGGGAGCTGTTTTTT.

The CDR3 protein is CASSLGQGFGNEQFF. CDR3 coding DNA: TGTGCCAGCAGCTTGGGACAGGGTTTTGGGAATGAGCAGTTCTTC. The gene calls are TRBV5-6 and TRBJ2-1; the match to TRBD1 covers 7 bases. This CDR3 has 15 amino acids. Germline CDR1 reads SGHDT; CDR2 reads YYEEEE. Unmatched junction bases numbered 7, after V lost 0 bases and J lost 7 bases.

This chain connects TRBV2 to TRBJ2-3; TRBD2 matches 10 bases. The CDR3 spans 14 residues. Trimming took 8 bases from V and 7 from J; bases not matched to a gene: 9. Per the germline V gene, CDR1 is SNHLY and CDR2 is FYNNEI. CDR3 nucleotides: TGTGCCAGCCTCCCGGGACTAGCGCCTCATACGCAGTATTTT. Translating it yields CASLPGLAPHTQYF.

The chain employs TRBV7-2 and TRBJ2-1; 8 nucleotides agree with TRBD2. Germline V gene sequence: CDR1 SGHTA, CDR2 FQGNSA. With V trimmed by 5 bases and J by 7 bases, 7 bases remained unmatched. This CDR3 has 14 residues. The CDR3 sequence is CASSVGLGVNEQFF. The DNA of the CDR3 is TGTGCCAGCAGCGTGGGACTAGGGGTGAATGAGCAGTTCTTC. Supplemented by reference TRBV7-2 and TRBJ2-1, the full variable domain reads GAGVSQSPSNKVTEKGKDVELRCDPISGHTALYWYRQSLGQGLEFLIYFQGNSAPDKSGLPSDRFSAERTGGSVSTLTIQRTQQEDSAVYLCASSVGLGVNEQFFGPGTRLTVL.

Only one count was recorded for this clonotype. This sequence may be a read error, since a much larger clone differs from it by one base. V usage is TRBV20-1 and J usage is TRBJ2-1; 8 bases line up with TRBD1. The J call may be wrong; the DNA end is better matched by TRBJ2-7. CDR1 is DFQATT and CDR2 is SNEGSKA in the germline V gene (reference sequence). The CDR3 length is 15 residues. The chain's CDR3 is CSAGPTGQEYNEQYF. As DNA, the CDR3 is TGCAGTGCTGGACCGACGGGACAGGAATACAATGAGCAGTACTTC.

Note on this clonotype: A read error may account for a junction end that differs from germline. The chain carries TRBV12-3 or TRBV12-4 and TRBJ1-5; D gene ambiguous. This CDR3 spans 15 amino acids. DNA for the CDR3: TGTGCCAGCAGTTTAGGCGTTAGGAGGAATCAGCCCCGGCATTTT. Amino acid sequence: CASSLGVRRNQPRHF.

This clonotype was picked up a small number of times. The rearrangement joins TRBV7-2 to TRBJ2-5; the match to TRBD1 covers 7 bases. Germline-derived CDR1 and CDR2 are SGHTA and FQGNSA. The CDR3 is 15 residues long. J lost 5 bases, V lost 3 bases, and 9 bases had no gene match. CDR3 sequence reads: CASSLNTGVGETQYF. Written as DNA, the CDR3 is TGTGCCAGCAGCTTGAATACAGGGGTTGGGGAGACCCAGTACTTC.

This chain connects TRBV7-2 to TRBJ2-4; maybe TRBD1 (5 bases). Trimming pared 5 bases from V and 1 base from J, leaving 18 bases between. CDR1 and CDR2 (germline): SGHTA, FQGNSA. The CDR3 runs 17 residues. The DNA for the CDR3 is TGTGCCAGCAGCCCCCACCCCGAGACAGTTGCCAAAAACATTCAGTACTTC. It yields the protein CASSPHPETVAKNIQYF. Full variable domain (rest looked up from reference TRBV7-2 and TRBJ2-4): GAGVSQSPSNKVTEKGKDVELRCDPISGHTALYWYRQSLGQGLEFLIYFQGNSAPDKSGLPSDRFSAERTGGSVSTLTIQRTQQEDSAVYLCASSPHPETVAKNIQYFGAGTRLSVL.

The rearrangement joins TRBV21-1 to TRBJ1-2. TRBV21-1 is a pseudogene. The CDR3 spans 16 residues. The CDR3 region has the DNA TGTGCCAGCAGCAAGCCAGCGGCCAGGGCGACAGTTGGCTACACCTTC. Translating it yields CASSKPAARATVGYTF.

This rearrangement joins TRBV20-1 to TRBJ1-6; 7 bases are a match to TRBD1. The CDR3 covers 12 residues. CDR1 is DFQATT, CDR2 SNEGSKA, per germline (reference sequence). Trimming cost V 5 bases and J 13 bases; bases outside gene matches: 8. CDR3 in amino acids: CSAGRQGSPLHF. The CDR3, as DNA: TGCAGTGCTGGCCGACAGGGTTCGCCCCTCCACTTT.

In its sample, this clonotype was seen a few times. The rearrangement joins TRBV24-1 to TRBJ2-1; D assignment may be TRBD1 or TRBD2 (5 bases each). The CDR3 length is 14 residues. Germline V gene lookup returns CDR1 KGHDR and CDR2 SFDVKD. With 4 bases removed from V and 3 bases from J, the gap between germline ends came to 9 bases. This chain's CDR3 is CATSEAGSYNEQFF. The CDR3 DNA follows: TGTGCCACCAGTGAGGCAGGGAGCTACAATGAGCAGTTCTTC.

The rearrangement links TRBV20-1 to TRBJ2-3; 8 nucleotides align to TRBD2. The junction had 10 bases not matched to a gene; V was cut back by 0 bases and J by 2 bases. Germline lookup yields CDR1 DFQATT and CDR2 SNEGSKA (reference sequence). This CDR3 spans 17 amino acids. CDR3 loop: CSARDHGSGSATDTQYF. Here the CDR3 DNA reads TGCAGTGCTAGAGATCACGGGAGCGGGAGTGCCACAGATACGCAGTATTTT.

This clonotype has only a few counts. V usage is TRBV30 and J usage is TRBJ1-1; D is uncertain. Trimming pared 2 bases from V and 0 bases from J, leaving 13 bases between. The germline V gene has CDR1 GTSNPN and CDR2 SVGIG (reference sequence). This CDR3 is 15 amino acids long. CDR3 sequence (DNA): TGTGCCTGGAGTTGGGAGTACATTGTGAACACTGAAGCTTTCTTT. It codes for CAWSWEYIVNTEAFF.

The gene calls are TRBV20-1 and TRBJ1-2; no firm D call. Germline V gives CDR1 DFQATT, CDR2 SNEGSKA (reference sequence). V was shortened by 6 bases and J by 6 bases, with 17 bases between the two germline ends. This CDR3 comprises 13 residues. The CDR3 loop is CSAERRWNDGYTF. CDR3 DNA sequence: TGCAGTGCAGAGCGCAGGTGGAACGATGGCTACACCTTC.